The clone carrying this T cell receptor beta chain is a singleton in its sample. The data were taken from a study of blood T cell repertoires in COVID-19. The wider study: Samples came from the United States, Italy and Spain, spanning acute and convalescent COVID-19. T cells, B-cell-depleted T cells, or PBMCs supplied cDNA or gDNA.

In the study's own analysis: Nucleated cell number was recorded as an estimate derived from reference gene primer amplification. TCRdb's table, derived via immunoSEQ multiplex PCR, lists solely in-frame clones and lacks some. Clone size and V and J calls were adopted from that table, with D and trimming inferred from the DNA. The table includes approximately 300,000 clones, 75% to 90% detected once. The CDR3 has 11 residues. In germline, CDR1 is SGHTA, CDR2 FQGNSA. The V and J ends lost 3 bases and 10 bases respectively, with 10 bases between them. This TCR came from a woman in her forties or fifties with COVID-19, enrolled during active disease. This chain joins TRBV7-2 and TRBJ2-7; D may be TRBD2 (6 bases). The source material was peripheral blood. This CDR3 is CASSFGTFQYF. The CDR3 DNA reads TGTGCCAGCAGCTTTGGGACTTTCCAGTACTTC.